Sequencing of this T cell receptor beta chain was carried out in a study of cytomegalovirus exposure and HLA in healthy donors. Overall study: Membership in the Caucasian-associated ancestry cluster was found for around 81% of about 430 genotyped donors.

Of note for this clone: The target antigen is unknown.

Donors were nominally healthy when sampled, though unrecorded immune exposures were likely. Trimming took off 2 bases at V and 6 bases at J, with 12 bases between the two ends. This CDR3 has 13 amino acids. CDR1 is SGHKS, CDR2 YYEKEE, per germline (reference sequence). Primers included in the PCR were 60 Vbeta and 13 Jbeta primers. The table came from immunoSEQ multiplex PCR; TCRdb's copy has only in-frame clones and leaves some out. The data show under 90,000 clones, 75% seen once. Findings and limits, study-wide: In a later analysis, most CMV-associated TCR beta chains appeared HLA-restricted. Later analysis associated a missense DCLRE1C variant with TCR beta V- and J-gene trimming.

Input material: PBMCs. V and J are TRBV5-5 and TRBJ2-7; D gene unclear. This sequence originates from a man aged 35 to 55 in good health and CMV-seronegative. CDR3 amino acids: CASSFQITREQYF. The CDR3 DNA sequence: TGTGCCAGCAGCTTTCAGATTACCCGCGAGCAGTACTTC.